This TCR beta chain was captured in a study of blood T cell repertoires in COVID-19. At the level of the study: Nucleic acid was either cDNA or gDNA, and it came from T cells, B-cell-depleted T cells, or PBMCs.

Trimming shortened V by 1 base and J by 3 bases, and 12 bases separated the two germline ends. This CDR3 contains 15 residues. Looked up from germline, CDR1 is GTSNPN and CDR2 is SVGIG (reference sequence). As handled by the study authors: By means of reference gene primer amplification, nucleated cell counts were estimated. Clones were sequenced by immunoSEQ multiplex PCR, and TCRdb holds only the in-frame ones, with some missing. Clonal size and the V and J genes are those of that table, whereas D and trimming came from the DNA. This sample has some 200,000 clones, with roughly 80% found just once.

This chain links TRBV30 with TRBJ2-2, with a weak D call TRBD2 (7 bases). The source material was peripheral blood. The source of this sequence is a woman in her sixties or seventies who had recovered from COVID-19. CDR3 region: CAWSAGGIDTGELFF. DNA of the CDR3: TGTGCCTGGAGTGCGGGGGGCATAGACACCGGGGAGCTGTTTTTT.